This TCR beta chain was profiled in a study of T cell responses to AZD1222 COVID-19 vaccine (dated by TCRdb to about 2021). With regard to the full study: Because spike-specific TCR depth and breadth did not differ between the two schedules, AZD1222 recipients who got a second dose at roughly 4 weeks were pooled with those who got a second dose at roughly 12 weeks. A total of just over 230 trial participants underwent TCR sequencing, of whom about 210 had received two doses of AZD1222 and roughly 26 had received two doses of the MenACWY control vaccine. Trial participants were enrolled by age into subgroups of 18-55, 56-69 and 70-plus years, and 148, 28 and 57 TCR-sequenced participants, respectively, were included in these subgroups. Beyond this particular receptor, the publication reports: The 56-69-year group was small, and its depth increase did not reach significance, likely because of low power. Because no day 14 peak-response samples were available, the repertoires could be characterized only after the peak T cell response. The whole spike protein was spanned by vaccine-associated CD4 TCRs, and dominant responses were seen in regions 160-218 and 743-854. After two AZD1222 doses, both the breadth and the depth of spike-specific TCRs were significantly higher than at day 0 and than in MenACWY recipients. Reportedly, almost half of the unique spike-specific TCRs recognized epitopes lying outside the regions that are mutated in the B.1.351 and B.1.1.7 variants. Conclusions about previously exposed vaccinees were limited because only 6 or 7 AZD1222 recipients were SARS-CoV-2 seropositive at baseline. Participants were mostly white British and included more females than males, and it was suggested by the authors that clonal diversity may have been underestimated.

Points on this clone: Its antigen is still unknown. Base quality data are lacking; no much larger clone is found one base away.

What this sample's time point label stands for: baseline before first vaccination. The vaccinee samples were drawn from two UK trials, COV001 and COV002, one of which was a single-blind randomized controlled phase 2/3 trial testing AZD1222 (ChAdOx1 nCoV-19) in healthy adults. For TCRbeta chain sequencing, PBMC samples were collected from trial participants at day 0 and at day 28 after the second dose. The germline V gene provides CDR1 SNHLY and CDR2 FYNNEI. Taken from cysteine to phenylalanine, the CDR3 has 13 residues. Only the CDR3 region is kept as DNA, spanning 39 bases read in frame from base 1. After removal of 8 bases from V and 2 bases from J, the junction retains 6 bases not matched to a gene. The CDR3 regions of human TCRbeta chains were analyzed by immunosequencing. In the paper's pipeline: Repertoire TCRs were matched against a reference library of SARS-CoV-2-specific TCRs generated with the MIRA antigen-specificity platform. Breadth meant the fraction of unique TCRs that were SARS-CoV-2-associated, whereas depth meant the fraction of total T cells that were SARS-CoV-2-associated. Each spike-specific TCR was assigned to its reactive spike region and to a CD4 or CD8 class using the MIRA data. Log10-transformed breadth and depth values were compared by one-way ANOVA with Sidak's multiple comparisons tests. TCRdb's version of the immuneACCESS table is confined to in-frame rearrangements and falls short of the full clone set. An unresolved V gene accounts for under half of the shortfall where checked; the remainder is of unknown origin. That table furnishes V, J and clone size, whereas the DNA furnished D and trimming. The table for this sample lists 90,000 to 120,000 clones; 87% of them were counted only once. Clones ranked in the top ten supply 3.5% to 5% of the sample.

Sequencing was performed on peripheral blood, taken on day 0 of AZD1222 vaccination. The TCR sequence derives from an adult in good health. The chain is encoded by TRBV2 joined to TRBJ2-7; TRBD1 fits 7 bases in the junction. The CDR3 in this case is CASGRQGAYEQYF. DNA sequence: TGTGCCAGCGGCCGACAGGGCGCCTACGAGCAGTACTTC. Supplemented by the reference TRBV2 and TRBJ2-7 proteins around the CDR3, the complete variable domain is EPEVTQTPSHQVTQMGQEVILRCVPISNHLYFYWYRQILGQKVEFLVSFYNNEISEKSEIFDDQFSVERPDGSNFTLKIRSTKLEDSAMYFCASGRQGAYEQYFGPGTRLTVT.